A selection of T cell receptor beta chains follows, all from one sample in a study of Ad26.COV2.S vaccination and SARS-CoV-2 variants. This table comes from immunoSEQ multiplex PCR, and its TCRdb copy is limited to in-frame clones, with some not included. The repertoire consists of 350,000 to 500,000 clones, with around 90% occurring once and the leading ten covering roughly 3.9%. Sequencing was performed on peripheral blood, taken in a trial of Ad26.COV2.S vaccine versus placebo. The receptors were sampled from a person between 18 and 65 years old who received the Ad26.COV2.S COVID-19 vaccine or a placebo. The CDR3 runs from the conserved cysteine through the conserved F or W. Size values are once, few and many counts, or a class for expanded clones, and some rows have none.

TRBJ2-2,15,TRBV7-3,-,CASSLTGSNTGELFF
TRBJ1-2,17,TRBV9,-,CASSSSTGFNSNYGYTF
TRBJ2-7,16,TRBV5-6,once,CASSFISTGGPGEQYF
TRBJ2-5,14,TRBV20-1,-,CSASPPAGLETQYF
TRBJ2-1,12,TRBV6-2/TRBV6-3,-,CASSIRGNEQFF
TRBJ2-2,17,TRBV27,-,CASRDPGLPSRTGELFF
TRBJ1-1,15,TRBV10-3,-,CAIRRGQAMNTEAFF
TRBJ2-7,13,TRBV7-2,-,CASGLAGSYEQYF
TRBJ2-1,16,TRBV7-3,-,CASSNQRTGRYNEQFF
TRBJ2-1,15,TRBV4-1,-,CASSQRAGDYNEQFF
TRBJ2-7,12,TRBV3-1/TRBV3-2,-,CASSQDTDEQYF
TRBJ2-7,13,TRBV6-1,-,CASSELGLAEQYF
TRBJ2-3,16,TRBV9,-,CASSVGGTSYTDTQYF
TRBJ1-5,14,TRBV30,-,CAWSSARVNQPQHF
TRBJ2-2,17,TRBV10-3,-,CAISPSAGGGNTGELFF
TRBJ1-2,13,TRBV4-1,few,CASSPTAEFGYTF
TRBJ2-3,17,TRBV7-2,once,CASSVRGLAGGQDTQYF
TRBJ2-3,16,TRBV5-1,-,CASSPPGDGSTDTQYF
TRBJ2-2,16,TRBV5-1,-,CASSLKLQGGTGELFF
TRBJ2-3,14,TRBV27,once,CASSLGGNTDTQYF
TRBJ1-5,14,TRBV30,-,CAWRGAGGDQPQHF
TRBJ1-2,14,TRBV13,once,CASSFNGGNYGYTF
TRBJ2-7,14,TRBV28,-,CASSQTGSSYEQYF
TRBJ2-7,16,TRBV5-1,-,CASSLLWSSGRREQYF
TRBJ2-7,16,TRBV5-4,-,CASSLPGLTEPYEQYF
TRBJ1-5,13,TRBV2,once,CASSGEEGQPQHF
TRBJ2-2,16,TRBV13,-,CASSLHPGAITGELFF
TRBJ2-2,18,TRBV27,-,CASSLPGQRKRYTGELFF